The 15 T cell receptor beta chains below were found in one sample sequenced in a study of immune evolution from preneoplasia to lung adenocarcinoma. Assay used: immunoSEQ multiplex PCR; TCRdb lists only in-frame clones, some missing. Of roughly 4,200 clones listed, roughly three quarters were seen once; the top ten hold 14% to 15%. The source material was FFPE invasive lung adenocarcinoma tissue. These receptors all come from a person aged 70 to 80 with invasive lung adenocarcinoma. Some clones in this sample may be carry-over from other donors' samples.

V and J are TRBV4-2 and TRBJ2-1; a possible D gene is TRBD2 (7 bases). V was clipped by 0 bases and J by 13 bases, with 19 bases between them. The CDR3 has 15 amino acids. The V gene's germline CDR1 is LGHNA and CDR2 YNFKEQ. The CDR3 coding sequence is TGTGCCAGCAGCCAAGAGGGAGGGGGGGGACTTCTCCAGTTCTTC. It is translated as CASSQEGGGGLLQFF.

CDR3 nucleotide sequence: TGTGCCAGCAGTAACCGGGACAGCTCCTACGAGCAGTACTTC. Protein product: CASSNRDSSYEQYF. The chain links TRBV27 to TRBJ2-7; 7 bases are shared with TRBD1. In germline, CDR1 is MNHEY, CDR2 SMNVEV (reference sequence). The J segment lost 0 bases and the V segment lost 5 bases, leaving 4 bases of the junction unmatched. CDR3 length equals 14 residues.

There are a few counts of this clone. CDR3 amino acids: CASRAGGREKLFF. The CDR3 bases are TGTGCCAGCAGAGCAGGGGGTCGAGAAAAACTGTTTTTT. This chain uses TRBV6-5 with TRBJ1-4; TRBD1 agrees at 7 bases. Germline lookup yields CDR1 MNHEY and CDR2 SVGAGI. V lost 6 bases and J lost 8; bases outside the gene matches: 6. This CDR3 contains 13 residues.

This clone has only a few counts. CDR3 bases: TGTGCCAGCTCACGGGTAGCGGGAGAGACCTACGAGCAGTACTTC. Its protein product is CASSRVAGETYEQYF. The chain couples TRBV18 to TRBJ2-7; TRBD2 matches 9 bases. The CDR3 is 15 amino acids. J was trimmed by 2 bases and V by 4 bases; bases with no gene match: 6. Germline loops: CDR1 KGHSH, CDR2 LQKENI.

The V call is TRBV5-4, the J call TRBJ2-3; D gene ambiguous. Trimming removed 0 bases at V and 8 bases at J, with 10 bases between. In germline, CDR1 is SGHNT, CDR2 YYREEE (reference sequence). The CDR3 totals 13 residues. The CDR3 loop reads CASSLGIIGTQYF. DNA for the CDR3: TGTGCCAGCAGCTTGGGGATAATCGGTACGCAGTATTTT. The entire variable domain, with the rest obtained from reference TRBV5-4 and TRBJ2-3, is as follows: ETGVTQSPTHLIKTRGQQVTLRCSSQSGHNTVSWYQQALGQGPQFIFQYYREEENGRGNFPPRFSGLQFPNYSSELNVNALELDDSALYLCASSLGIIGTQYFGPGTRLTVL.

The chain has TRBV30 and TRBJ1-6; 8 nucleotides line up with TRBD1. Trimming removed 3 bases from V and 7 bases from J; junction bases left unmatched: 11. The germline V gene encodes CDR1 GTSNPN and CDR2 SVGIG (reference sequence). CDR3 length equals 16 residues. CDR3 DNA: TGTGCCTGGAGCTCAGCAGGGGGCGCAGGGAATTCACCCCTCCACTTT. Residues: CAWSSAGGAGNSPLHF.

This sequence joins TRBV14 and TRBJ1-1; TRBD1 might be the D (5 bases). The V and J ends lost 4 bases and 4 bases respectively, with 16 bases between them. The length of the CDR3 is 15 residues. CDR1 and CDR2 (germline): SGHDN, FVKESK. The CDR3, as DNA: TGTGCCAGCAGCCCGCCGAATCCACAGGTCACTGAAGCTTTCTTT. The encoded protein is CASSPPNPQVTEAFF. Filled out from reference TRBV14 and TRBJ1-1, the complete variable domain reads EAGVTQFPSHSVIEKGQTVTLRCDPISGHDNLYWYRRVMGKEIKFLLHFVKESKQDESGMPNNRFLAERTGGTYSTLKVQPAELEDSGVYFCASSPPNPQVTEAFFGQGTRLTVV.

This chain joins TRBV28 and TRBJ1-5, with TRBD1 identical over 9 bases. After removal of 1 base from V and 4 bases from J, the junction contained 11 bases not matched to a gene. Per germline, CDR1 MDHEN and CDR2 SYDVKM. The length of the CDR3 is 18 residues. The CDR3 region is CASSLSVPGQGGNQPQHF. CDR3 sequence (DNA): TGTGCCAGCAGTTTATCCGTTCCGGGACAGGGAGGAAATCAGCCCCAGCATTTT.

The chain employs TRBV5-1 and TRBJ1-4; 8 bases are shared with TRBD1. Germline V gives CDR1 SGHRS, CDR2 YFSETQ. The V and J ends lost 2 bases and 10 bases, in that order; junction bases with no gene match: 1. This CDR3 comprises 12 residues. The DNA of the CDR3 is TGCGCCAGCAGCTTTACAGGGGGAAAACTGTTTTTT. Protein: CASSFTGGKLFF. Based on the CDR3 plus reference TRBV5-1 and TRBJ1-4, the full variable domain is KAGVTQTPRYLIKTRGQQVTLSCSPISGHRSVSWYQQTPGQGLQFLFEYFSETQRNKGNFPGRFSGRQFSNSRSEMNVSTLELGDSALYLCASSFTGGKLFFGSGTQLSVL.

Within the sample, this clone is large. The J gene is TRBJ2-6, the V gene TRBV14; 9 bases align to TRBD1. Per the germline V gene, CDR1 is SGHDN and CDR2 is FVKESK. The V and J ends lost 4 bases and 8 bases, in that order; junction bases with no gene match: 3. The CDR3 consists of 14 residues. The CDR3 here is CASSLQGATNVLTF. The CDR3 DNA sequence: TGTGCCAGCAGCCTACAGGGGGCGACCAACGTCCTGACTTTC.

J is TRBJ2-5 and V is TRBV13; 9 nucleotides line up with TRBD2. The CDR3 covers 16 residues. Germline V gives CDR1 PRHDT, CDR2 FYEKMQ (reference sequence). The J segment lost 2 bases and the V segment lost 5 bases, leaving 9 bases of the junction unmatched. As DNA, the CDR3 is TGTGCCAGCAGCCCCCGTGGGACTAGCCCACAAGAGACCCAGTACTTC. Encoded protein: CASSPRGTSPQETQYF.

This clone has more than one count but fewer than ten. V usage is TRBV6-1 and J usage is TRBJ1-2; D is ambiguous. The germline V gene has CDR1 MNHNS and CDR2 SASEGT. V lost 2 bases and J 5 bases, leaving 9 bases between the germline ends. This CDR3 contains 13 residues. The CDR3 protein is CASSELGRYGYTF. For the CDR3, the DNA is TGTGCCAGCAGTGAACTGGGGAGATATGGCTACACCTTC.

The chain carries TRBV15 and TRBJ2-2; D remains ambiguous. Germline loops: CDR1 LNHNV, CDR2 YYDKDF (reference sequence). The CDR3 sequence is 14 residues long. Trimming removed 4 bases from V and 0 bases from J, with 6 bases in between. Here the CDR3 DNA reads TGTGCCACCAGCACAAATCCGAACACCGGGGAGCTGTTTTTT. Amino acids: CATSTNPNTGELFF.

The rearrangement uses TRBV5-1 and TRBJ1-2, with D hard to call. Per germline, CDR1 SGHRS and CDR2 YFSETQ. The CDR3 runs to 15 residues. V dropped 0 bases and J dropped 7 bases, with 16 bases sitting between them. In nucleotides, the CDR3 is TGCGCCAGCAGCTTGGAGTTACCGGGAGAAGGTGGCTACACCTTC. Its translation is CASSLELPGEGGYTF.

This chain connects TRBV2 to TRBJ1-1; the match to TRBD1 covers 9 bases. This CDR3 has 14 residues. The germline gives CDR1 SNHLY, CDR2 FYNNEI. Trimming removed 5 bases from V and 5 bases from J; junction bases left unmatched: 6. The CDR3 protein is CASSPTGGWTEAFF. In nucleotides, the CDR3 is TGTGCCAGCAGTCCGACAGGGGGTTGGACTGAAGCTTTCTTT. Based on the CDR3 plus reference TRBV2 and TRBJ1-1, the full variable domain is EPEVTQTPSHQVTQMGQEVILRCVPISNHLYFYWYRQILGQKVEFLVSFYNNEISEKSEIFDDQFSVERPDGSNFTLKIRSTKLEDSAMYFCASSPTGGWTEAFFGQGTRLTVV.